A single sample gave rise to the 2 T cell receptor beta chains below, sequenced in a study of blood T cells in healthy people across ages. Then a second PCR, running about 7 to 11 cycles, was carried out with a sample-barcoded 5' primer and a J-beta primer mix. TCRdb passed the 5' RACE reads through MiXCR, listing each CDR3 protein once. Among about 1.6 million distinct CDR3 sequences listed, about 31% were seen once. The sample was blood. These receptors were collected from a young woman in good health.

To note about this clonotype: Its ends do not fully match the called genes, so a read error is possible. The chain carries TRBV4-2 and TRBJ2-5, with D possibly TRBD2 on 5 matching bases. Per germline, CDR1 LGHNA and CDR2 YNFKEQ. The CDR3 runs 14 residues. CDR3 amino acids: CVSSHGFEGETQYF. CDR3 DNA sequence: TGTGTCAGCAGCCATGGGTTTGAGGGAGAGACCCAGTACTTC.

This clonotype was seen only a few times. The chain links TRBV20-1 to TRBJ2-1; no clear D. V was trimmed by 5 bases and J by 6 bases, leaving 17 bases between them. The CDR3 covers 14 residues. Per germline, CDR1 DFQATT and CDR2 SNEGSKA (reference sequence). The DNA for the CDR3 is TGCAGTGCTTCACCCTTCTGGGCTGTCAATGAGCAGTTCTTC. It yields the protein CSASPFWAVNEQFF.